The next 9 T cell receptor beta chains were all read from a single sample in a study of blood T cell repertoires in COVID-19. The assay was immunoSEQ multiplex PCR, and TCRdb's table has in-frame clones only and misses some. This sample yields 200,000 to 300,000 clones, of which around 87% are seen a single time; over 1.2% belongs to the top ten. Sequencing was carried out using peripheral blood. The receptor source for this set is a woman in her thirties or forties who had recovered from COVID-19.

The chain has TRBV19 and TRBJ1-5; D remains unclear. The germline gives CDR1 LNHDA, CDR2 SQIVND (reference sequence). Trimming took 1 base from V and 11 from J, leaving 6 bases between them. This CDR3 is built from 11 residues. In nucleotides, the CDR3 is TGTGCCAGTAGTATAGGCGAAGCCCAGCATTTT. Translated: CASSIGEAQHF. The entire variable domain, with the rest obtained from reference TRBV19 and TRBJ1-5, is as follows: DGGITQSPKYLFRKEGQNVTLSCEQNLNHDAMYWYRQDPGQGLRLIYYSQIVNDFQKGDIAEGYSVSREKKESFPLTVTSAQKNPTAFYLCASSIGEAQHFGDGTRLSIL.

The chain links TRBV2 to TRBJ1-5; possibly TRBD1 for D (6 bases). V was cut by 3 bases and J by 7 bases, with 13 bases left in between. From germline, CDR1 is SNHLY and CDR2 FYNNEI. The CDR3 has 14 amino acids. CDR3 nucleotides: TGTGCCAGCAGTGAGGGGGGGGCGTACCAGCCCCAGCATTTT. Translation gives CASSEGGAYQPQHF.

The V call is TRBV6-6, the J call TRBJ1-3; D may be TRBD1 (5 bases). V lost 4 bases and J 0 bases, leaving 13 bases between the germline ends. The CDR3 has 16 amino acids. The germline V gene has CDR1 MNHNY and CDR2 SVGAGI (reference sequence). The CDR3 DNA follows: TGTGCCAGCAGTTCTCCGGGGGAGTTCTCTGGAAACACCATATATTTT. It specifies CASSSPGEFSGNTIYF.

The chain links TRBV3-1 (or the pseudogene TRBV3-2) to TRBJ1-5; no definite D call. The CDR3 spans 14 residues. Germline lookup yields CDR1 LGHDT and CDR2 YNNKEL (reference sequence). The ends were cut back, 0 bases at V and 5 bases at J, with 8 bases in the middle. CDR3 protein: CASSQEAYDQPQHF. As DNA, the CDR3 is TGTGCCAGCAGCCAAGAAGCGTACGATCAGCCCCAGCATTTT.

This chain links TRBV11-3 with TRBJ2-5, with no clear D. The germline gives CDR1 SGHNT, CDR2 YENEEA. The CDR3 has 12 residues. V lost 0 bases, J lost 4 bases, and 3 bases lay in between. The CDR3 region is CASSLDRETQYF. Here the CDR3 DNA reads TGTGCCAGCAGCTTAGATCGAGAGACCCAGTACTTC. The full variable domain, with the rest looked up from reference TRBV11-3 and TRBJ2-5, is EAGVVQSPRYKIIEKKQPVAFWCNPISGHNTLYWYLQNLGQGPELLIRYENEEAVDDSQLPKDRFSAERLKGVDSTLKIQPAELGDSAVYLCASSLDRETQYFGPGTRLLVL.

Remarks on this clone: The junction does not match germline at one end; this may be a read error. The J gene is TRBJ2-2, the V gene TRBV30; TRBD2 agrees at 10 bases. Germline loops: CDR1 GTSNPN, CDR2 SVGIG (reference sequence). The CDR3 extends over 16 amino acids. The CDR3 sequence: CASSPSGGAPRGELFF. CDR3 coding DNA: TGTGCCTCGAGTCCCAGCGGGGGGGCCCCCCGCGGGGAGCTGTTTTTT.

The chain is built from TRBV9 and TRBJ1-2; TRBD1 agrees at 7 bases. This CDR3 is 14 amino acids long. Germline V gives CDR1 SGDLS, CDR2 YYNGEE. The ends lost 3 bases at V and 10 bases at J; junction bases unmatched: 12. For the CDR3, the DNA is TGTGCCAGCAGCGGTACAGGGGATTCTCACATCTACACCTTC. Protein: CASSGTGDSHIYTF.

The V gene is TRBV9, the J gene TRBJ2-3, with D hard to call. Per germline, CDR1 SGDLS and CDR2 YYNGEE. The CDR3 loop spans 14 amino acids. Trimming took off 3 bases at V and 4 bases at J, with 12 bases between the two ends. CDR3 bases: TGTGCCAGCAGCGCCTCGGGTCGGCCAGATACGCAGTATTTT. Encoded protein: CASSASGRPDTQYF.

The chain is built from TRBV19 and TRBJ1-4; TRBD1 might be the D (5 bases). The germline gives CDR1 LNHDA, CDR2 SQIVND (reference sequence). The CDR3 extends over 14 amino acids. V lost 5 bases and J 4 bases, leaving 11 bases between the germline ends. The CDR3 coding sequence is TGTGCCAGTAGTCCCAGCAGGGATAATGAAAAACTGTTTTTT. Its translation is CASSPSRDNEKLFF. Drawing the rest from reference TRBV19 and TRBJ1-4, the complete variable domain is DGGITQSPKYLFRKEGQNVTLSCEQNLNHDAMYWYRQDPGQGLRLIYYSQIVNDFQKGDIAEGYSVSREKKESFPLTVTSAQKNPTAFYLCASSPSRDNEKLFFGSGTQLSVL.